This T cell receptor beta chain was found in a study of Graves' ophthalmopathy and Graves' hyperthyroidism. V shed 4 bases and J 0 bases; nucleotides not matched to a gene: 9. CDR1 DFQATT and CDR2 SNEGSKA come from the germline V gene (reference sequence). The CDR3 contains 15 residues. Ten or more counts support this clonotype. The authors amplified TCR beta CDR3 regions, and they did so from RNA transcripts for repertoire sequencing. HTBI primers served in a first-round RT-PCR, which a second-round multiplex PCR followed. In TCRdb, the multiplex PCR reads were re-called with MiXCR into one record per CDR3 protein. The data contain around 1,200,000 distinct CDR3 sequences, less than 45% of them singletons.

The chain employs TRBV20-1 and TRBJ2-7, with 7 bases aligning to TRBD1. This sequence originates from an adult man with Graves' hyperthyroidism. Specimen: peripheral blood or thyroid tissue (not recorded which). Written as DNA, the CDR3 is TGCAGTGCTAACGCTCGACAGGGTAGCTCCTACGAGCAGTACTTC. Protein product: CSANARQGSSYEQYF.